Sequencing of this TCR beta chain was carried out in a study of early T cells in non-severe SARS-CoV-2 infection (dated by TCRdb to the early 2020s). Context from the whole study: Because TCR sequencing relied on bulk RNA taken from unsorted whole blood, pairing of alpha and beta chains was not possible.

The study was a case-control design nested within a healthcare worker cohort in London, UK, with weekly nasopharyngeal swab PCR tests and blood sampling. Healthcare workers were recruited between 23 and 31 March 2020, during the week of the UK lockdown, and were followed weekly for up to roughly 15 weeks. Overall study results and their limits: VDJdb matching was skewed toward anti-spike CD8 responses, so virus-specific expansions were likely underestimated and private and CD4 specificities were missed.

This clonotype has at least ten counts. What this receptor recognizes is not known. Base qualities are not provided; no much larger clone lies one nucleotide away. Libraries were made using 5' RACE. The data were produced on a NextSeq 500. To correct for sequencing error and PCR bias, the TCR library protocol tagged individual cDNA molecules with unique molecular identifiers. Both TCR alpha and beta chains were sequenced, and tight co-correlation was observed between alpha and beta sequence abundances in each sample. Per the original workflow: V gene, J gene and CDR3 annotation of TCR sequences was performed with Decombinator V4. Expanded TCRs were defined as changing significantly between any two time points under a Poisson model with p below 0.0001. Abundances of TCRs were expressed as counts per million after normalisation to the total number of TCRs sequenced in each sample. TRAV1-2 paired with TRAJ12, TRAJ20 or TRAJ33 defined MAIT TCRs, while TRAV10 paired with TRAJ18 defined iNKT TCRs. A search of VDJdb, accessed on 1 November 2021, was run for TCRs annotated to CMV, EBV and SARS-CoV-2, with TCRs annotated for multiple antigens excluded. In-frame beta chains were kept once TCRdb had trimmed the public reads at Q25 with fastp and called clones with MiXCR. A single entry per CDR3 protein holds the most common genes and DNA from its merged rows. These V and J calls are TCRdb output, not the study's own analysis. This sample holds some 30,000 distinct CDR3 sequences; roughly 5% were observed only once. Over 6% of the sample rests with the top ten.

V and J are trimmed by 6 bases and 5 bases, and the gene matches miss 10 bases of the junction. According to the germline V gene, CDR1 reads MDHEN and CDR2 reads SYDVKM. The CDR3, cysteine through phenylalanine, is 15 amino acids long. The retained sequence is limited to the CDR3, 45 bases, with the frame set at the first base. Sequenced sample: whole blood. Recombination joined TRBV28 with TRBJ2-7, and 10 bases in between align with TRBD1. This sequence originates from an adult who was a healthcare worker with PCR-confirmed SARS-CoV-2 infection or an uninfected control (not recorded which). The nucleotide sequence is given as TGTGCCAGCAGCCGGCCCGGGACAGGGGTACACGAGCAGTACTTC. Its product reads: CASSRPGTGVHEQYF.